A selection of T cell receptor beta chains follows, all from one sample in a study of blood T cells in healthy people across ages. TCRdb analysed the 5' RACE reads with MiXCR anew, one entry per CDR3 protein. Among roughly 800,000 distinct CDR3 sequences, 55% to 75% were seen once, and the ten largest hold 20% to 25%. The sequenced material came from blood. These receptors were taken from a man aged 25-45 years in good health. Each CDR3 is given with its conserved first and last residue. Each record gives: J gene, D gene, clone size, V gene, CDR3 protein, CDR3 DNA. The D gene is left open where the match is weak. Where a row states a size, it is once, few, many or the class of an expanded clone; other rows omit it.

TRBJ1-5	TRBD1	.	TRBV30	CAWGGQGGNQPQHF	TGTGCCTGGGGGGGACAGGGGGGCAATCAGCCCCAGCATTTT
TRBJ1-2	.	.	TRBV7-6	CASSATTGWGYTF	TGTGCCAGCAGCGCCACCACAGGGTGGGGCTACACCTTC
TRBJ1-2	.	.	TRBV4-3	CASSPQRGGDTFYGYTF	TGCGCCAGCAGCCCCCAGAGGGGGGGTGATACCTTCTATGGCTACACCTTC
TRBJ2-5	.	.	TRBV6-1	CASTGAVKFETQYF	TGTGCCAGCACAGGGGCTGTCAAGTTTGAGACCCAGTACTTC
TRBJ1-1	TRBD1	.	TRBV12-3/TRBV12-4	CASRAGGLNTEAFF	TGTGCCAGCAGAGCAGGGGGCCTGAACACTGAAGCTTTCTTT
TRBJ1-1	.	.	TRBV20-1	CSARVTGDVLNTEAFF	TGCAGTGCTAGGGTTACAGGCGACGTCTTGAACACTGAAGCTTTCTTT
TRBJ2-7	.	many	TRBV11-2	CASSLPGPTYEQYF	TGTGCCAGCAGCTTACCTGGCCCCACCTACGAGCAGTACTTC
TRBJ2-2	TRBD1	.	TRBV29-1	CSVSDEGGSNTGELFF	TGCAGCGTTTCAGACGAAGGGGGCTCCAACACCGGGGAGCTGTTTTTT
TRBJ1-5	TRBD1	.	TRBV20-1	CSARELGQGINQPQHF	TGCAGTGCTAGGGAACTGGGACAGGGGATAAATCAGCCCCAGCATTTT
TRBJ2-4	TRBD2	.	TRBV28	CASTVAGRSDKNIQYF	TGTGCCAGCACGGTAGCGGGAAGGTCGGACAAAAACATTCAGTACTTC
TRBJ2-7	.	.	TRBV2	CASSSPGEISNEQYF	TGTGCCAGCAGTTCTCCAGGGGAGATCAGCAATGAGCAGTACTTC
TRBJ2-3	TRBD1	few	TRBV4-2	CASSQDSRGYTDTQYF	TGTGCCAGCAGCCAAGATTCCAGGGGGTACACAGATACGCAGTATTTT
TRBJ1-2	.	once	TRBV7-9	CAGSLGGTDYGYTF	TGTGCCGGCAGCCTAGGGGGGACGGACTATGGCTACACCTTC
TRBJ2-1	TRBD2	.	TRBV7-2	CASSLAAGGTYNEQFF	TGTGCCAGCAGCTTAGCAGCGGGAGGTACATACAATGAGCAGTTCTTC
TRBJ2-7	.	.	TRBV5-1	CASSVASASYEQYF	TGCGCCAGCAGCGTAGCCTCAGCGTCCTACGAGCAGTACTTC
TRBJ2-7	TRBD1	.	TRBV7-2	CASSTLPGQGAYEQYF	TGTGCCAGCAGCACCCTTCCGGGACAGGGGGCTTACGAGCAGTACTTC
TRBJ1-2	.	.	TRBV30	CAWSSNFRGYTF	TGTGCCTGGAGCTCTAATTTCAGAGGCTACACCTTC
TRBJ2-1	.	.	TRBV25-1	CASRGPSTVHNEQFF	TGTGCCAGCAGGGGGCCATCGACAGTACACAATGAGCAGTTCTTC
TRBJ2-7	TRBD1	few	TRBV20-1	CSARDLTGLYEQYF	TGCAGTGCTAGAGATTTGACAGGGCTCTACGAGCAGTACTTC
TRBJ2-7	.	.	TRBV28	CASKPRDPSNEQYF	TGTGCCAGCAAACCCAGGGATCCCTCGAACGAGCAGTACTTC
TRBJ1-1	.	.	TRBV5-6	CASSQIFNTEAFF	TGTGCCAGCAGCCAGATATTTAACACTGAAGCTTTCTTT
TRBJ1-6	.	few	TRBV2	CASREAGRNSPLHF	TGTGCCAGCCGTGAGGCAGGGAGGAATTCACCCCTCCACTTT
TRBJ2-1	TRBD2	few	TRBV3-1	CASSQEGGSPYNEQFF	TGTGCCAGCAGCCAAGAGGGCGGGAGCCCCTACAATGAGCAGTTCTTC
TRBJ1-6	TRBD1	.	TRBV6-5	CASRGTGSSPLHF	TGTGCCAGCAGAGGGACAGGGTCTTCACCCCTCCACTTT
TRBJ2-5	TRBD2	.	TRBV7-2	CASSPSQRDLSETQYF	TGTGCCAGCAGCCCGAGTCAGCGGGACCTGTCAGAGACCCAGTACTTC
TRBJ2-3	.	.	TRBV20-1	CSAVKRQSITDTQYF	TGCAGTGCTGTTAAAAGACAGAGTATCACAGATACGCAGTATTTT
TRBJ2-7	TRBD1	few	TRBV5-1	CASSLELTGVGYEQYF	TGCGCCAGCAGCTTGGAACTTACAGGGGTTGGCTACGAGCAGTACTTC
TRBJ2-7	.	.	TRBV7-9	CASSFGSSEQYF	TGTGCCAGCAGTTTTGGATCGAGCGAGCAGTACTTC
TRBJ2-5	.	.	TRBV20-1	CSAREAERTQETQYF	TGCAGTGCTAGAGAGGCGGAGAGGACCCAAGAGACCCAGTACTTC
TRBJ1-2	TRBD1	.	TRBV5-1	CASSLPGGEGYGYTF	TGCGCCAGCTCCCTTCCAGGGGGCGAGGGCTATGGCTACACCTTC
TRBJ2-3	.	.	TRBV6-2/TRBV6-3	CASSYSASHTQYF	TGTGCCAGCAGTTACTCGGCCTCCCATACGCAGTATTTT
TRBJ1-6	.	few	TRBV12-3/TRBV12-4	CASRAYRDSPLHF	TGTGCCAGCAGGGCCTACAGGGATTCACCCCTCCACTTT
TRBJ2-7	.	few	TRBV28	CASRRQVASYEQYF	TGTGCCAGCAGGCGACAAGTCGCCTCCTACGAGCAGTACTTC
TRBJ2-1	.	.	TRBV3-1	CASSQIGSPLYNEQFF	TGTGCCAGCAGCCAGATAGGGTCCCCCCTTTACAATGAGCAGTTCTTC
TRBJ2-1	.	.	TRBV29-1	CSVPDPYNEQFF	TGCAGCGTTCCGGACCCCTACAATGAGCAGTTCTTC
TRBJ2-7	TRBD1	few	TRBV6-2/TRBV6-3	CASSYSLGQRSYEQYF	TGTGCCAGCAGTTATAGTCTGGGACAGAGATCCTACGAGCAGTACTTC
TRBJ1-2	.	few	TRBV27	CASSSRGYGYTF	TGTGCCAGCAGTTCCCGGGGGTATGGCTACACCTTC
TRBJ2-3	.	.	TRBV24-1	CATSDPGGAQYF	TGTGCCACCAGTGACCCTGGCGGGGCGCAGTATTTT
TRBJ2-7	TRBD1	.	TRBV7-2	CASSLVQGASYEQYF	TGTGCCAGCAGCTTAGTACAGGGGGCTTCCTACGAGCAGTACTTC
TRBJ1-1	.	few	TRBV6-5	CASRQGPHTEAFF	TGTGCCAGCAGGCAGGGGCCGCACACTGAAGCTTTCTTT
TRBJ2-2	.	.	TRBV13	CASSFRVEKGELFF	TGTGCCAGCAGCTTTCGAGTTGAGAAGGGGGAGCTGTTTTTT
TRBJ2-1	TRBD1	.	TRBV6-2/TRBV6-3	CASSDSDRSEQFF	TGTGCCAGCAGTGACTCGGACAGGTCTGAGCAGTTCTTC
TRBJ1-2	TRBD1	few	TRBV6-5	CASRRTGDDGYTF	TGTGCCAGCAGGCGTACAGGGGACGATGGCTACACCTTC
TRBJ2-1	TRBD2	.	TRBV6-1	CASQTSGVYEQFF	TGTGCCAGCCAGACTAGCGGGGTCTATGAGCAGTTCTTC
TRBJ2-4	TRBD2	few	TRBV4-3	CASSQAAGGPDIQYF	TGCGCCAGCAGCCAAGCCGCGGGAGGGCCGGACATTCAGTACTTC
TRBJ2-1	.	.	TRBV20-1	CSAYKIANEQFF	TGCAGTGCTTATAAGATAGCTAATGAGCAGTTCTTC
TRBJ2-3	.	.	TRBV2	CASSEWTVADTQYF	TGTGCCAGCAGTGAGTGGACGGTGGCAGATACGCAGTATTTT
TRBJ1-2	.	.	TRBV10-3	CAISESKAEGYTF	TGTGCCATCAGTGAGTCGAAGGCGGAAGGCTACACCTTC
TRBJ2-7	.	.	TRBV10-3	CATRHSDRAYYEQYF	TGTGCCACCAGGCACTCGGACAGAGCCTACTACGAGCAGTACTTC
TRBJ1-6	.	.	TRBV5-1	CASSLVGPWGHNSPLHF	TGCGCCAGCAGCTTGGTCGGGCCGTGGGGTCATAATTCACCCCTCCACTTT
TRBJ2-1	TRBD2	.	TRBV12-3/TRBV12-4	CASSLRSGRTRNEQFF	TGTGCCAGCAGTTTAAGAAGCGGGAGAACGCGTAATGAGCAGTTCTTC
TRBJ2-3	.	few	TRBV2	CASHRQPKSSTDTQYF	TGTGCCAGTCACCGACAGCCGAAGTCTAGCACAGATACGCAGTATTTT
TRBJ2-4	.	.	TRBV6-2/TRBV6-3	CASSFVAKNIQYF	TGTGCCAGCAGTTTTGTGGCCAAAAACATTCAGTACTTC
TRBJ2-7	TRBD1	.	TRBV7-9	CASSSTTGASYEQYF	TGTGCCAGCAGCTCAACGACAGGGGCCTCCTACGAGCAGTACTTC
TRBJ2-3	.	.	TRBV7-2	CASSSEGAPSYTQYF	TGTGCCAGCAGCTCCGAGGGAGCCCCTTCCTATACGCAGTATTTT